The following is a T cell receptor (beta chain) sequence with its context. The method was immunoSEQ multiplex PCR; TCRdb's version includes in-frame clones alone and lacks a portion of them. The sample yields 70,000 to 90,000 clones, approximately 91% seen once. The data stem from a study of OX40 agonist ivuxolimab in advanced cancers. CDR3 size: 15 residues. Germline loops: CDR1 ENHRY, CDR2 SYGVKD. Losses at the gene ends were 5 bases for V and 4 bases for J; bases not matched to a gene: 8. The sequence came from an adult with an advanced solid tumor such as melanoma, head and neck, liver or kidney cancer. The chain employs TRBV10-3 and TRBJ2-5; 9 bases are a match to TRBD1. Sequencing was performed on CD4+ or CD8+ T cells sorted from blood, taken in a trial of the OX40 agonist ivuxolimab. The CDR3 loop reads CAISSDRGERETQYF. As DNA, the CDR3 is TGTGCCATCAGTTCGGACAGGGGTGAACGAGAGACCCAGTACTTC.